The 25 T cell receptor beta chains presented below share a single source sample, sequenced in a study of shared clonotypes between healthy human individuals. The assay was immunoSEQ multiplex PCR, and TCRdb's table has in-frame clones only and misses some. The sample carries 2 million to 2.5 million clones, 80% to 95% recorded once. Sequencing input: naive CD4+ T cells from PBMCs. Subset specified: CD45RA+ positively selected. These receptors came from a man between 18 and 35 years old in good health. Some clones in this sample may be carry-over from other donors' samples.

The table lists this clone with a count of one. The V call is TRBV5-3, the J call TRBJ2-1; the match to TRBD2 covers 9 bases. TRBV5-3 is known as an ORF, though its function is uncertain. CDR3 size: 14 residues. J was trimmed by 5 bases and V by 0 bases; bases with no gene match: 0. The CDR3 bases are TGTGCCAGAAGCTTGGCTAGCGGGAACAATGAGCAGTTCTTC. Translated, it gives CARSLASGNNEQFF.

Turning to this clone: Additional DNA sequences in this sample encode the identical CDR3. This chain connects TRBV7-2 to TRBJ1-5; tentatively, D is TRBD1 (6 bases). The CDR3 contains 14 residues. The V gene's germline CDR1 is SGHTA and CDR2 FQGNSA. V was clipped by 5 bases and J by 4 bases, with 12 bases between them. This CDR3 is CASSMTGPNQPQHF. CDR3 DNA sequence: TGTGCCAGCAGCATGACAGGCCCAAATCAGCCCCAGCATTTT.

The CDR3 coding sequence is TGTGCCAGCAGCAAGAGGGACAATGAGCAGTTCTTC. This encodes CASSKRDNEQFF. The rearrangement links TRBV5-4 to TRBJ2-1; tentative D call: TRBD2 (5 bases). Germline V CDR1 and CDR2: SGHNT, YYREEE (reference sequence). Trimming shortened V by 4 bases and J by 5 bases, and 7 bases separated the two germline ends. The CDR3 length is 12 residues. The full variable domain, with the rest looked up from reference TRBV5-4 and TRBJ2-1, is ETGVTQSPTHLIKTRGQQVTLRCSSQSGHNTVSWYQQALGQGPQFIFQYYREEENGRGNFPPRFSGLQFPNYSSELNVNALELDDSALYLCASSKRDNEQFFGPGTRLTVL.

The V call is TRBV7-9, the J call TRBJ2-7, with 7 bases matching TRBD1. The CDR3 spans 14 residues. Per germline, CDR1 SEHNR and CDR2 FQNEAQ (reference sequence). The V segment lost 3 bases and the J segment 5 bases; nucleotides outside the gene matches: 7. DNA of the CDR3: TGTGCCAGCAGCTTCAGGACAGGATCGGACGAGCAGTACTTC. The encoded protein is CASSFRTGSDEQYF.

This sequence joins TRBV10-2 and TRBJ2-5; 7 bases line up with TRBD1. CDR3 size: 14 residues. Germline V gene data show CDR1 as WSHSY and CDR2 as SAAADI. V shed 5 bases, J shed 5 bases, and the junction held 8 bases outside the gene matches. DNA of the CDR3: TGCGCCAGCAGTCGGGACAGCCTGTGGGAGACCCAGTACTTC. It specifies CASSRDSLWETQYF.

CDR3 sequence (DNA): TGTGCCAGCAGAATCTTAGGGGGGGGGCGCGAGGAGACCCAGTACTTC. This sequence encodes CASRILGGGREETQYF. The rearrangement links TRBV11-2 to TRBJ2-5, with a weak D call TRBD2 (7 bases). CDR1 SGHAT and CDR2 FQNNGV come from the germline V gene. The CDR3 covers 16 residues. The V end lost 6 bases, the J end lost 5 bases, and 22 bases lay between the germline ends.

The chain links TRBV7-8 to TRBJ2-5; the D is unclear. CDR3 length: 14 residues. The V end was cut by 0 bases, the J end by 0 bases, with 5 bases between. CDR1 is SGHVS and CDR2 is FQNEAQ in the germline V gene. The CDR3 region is CASSLAGNQETQYF. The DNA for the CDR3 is TGTGCCAGCAGCTTAGCGGGCAACCAAGAGACCCAGTACTTC. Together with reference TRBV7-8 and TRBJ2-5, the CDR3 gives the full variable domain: GAGVSQSPRYKVAKRGQDVALRCDPISGHVSLFWYQQALGQGPEFLTYFQNEAQLDKSGLPSDRFFAERPEGSVSTLKIQRTQQEDSAVYLCASSLAGNQETQYFGPGTRLLVL.

The CDR3 protein is CASNTGTGFNQPQHF. In DNA, the CDR3 is TGTGCCAGCAATACCGGGACAGGGTTTAATCAGCCCCAGCATTTT. The rearrangement joins TRBV28 to TRBJ1-5; 9 positions agree with TRBD1. The CDR3 length is 15 residues. V lost 7 bases and J lost 4; bases outside the gene matches: 8. In germline, CDR1 is MDHEN, CDR2 SYDVKM.

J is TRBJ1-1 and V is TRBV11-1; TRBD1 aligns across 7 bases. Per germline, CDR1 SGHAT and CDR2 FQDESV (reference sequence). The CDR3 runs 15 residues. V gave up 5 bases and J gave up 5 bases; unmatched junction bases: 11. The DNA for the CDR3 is TGTGCCAGCAGCCGATCCGGACAGGCGGGGACTGAAGCTTTCTTT. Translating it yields CASSRSGQAGTEAFF.

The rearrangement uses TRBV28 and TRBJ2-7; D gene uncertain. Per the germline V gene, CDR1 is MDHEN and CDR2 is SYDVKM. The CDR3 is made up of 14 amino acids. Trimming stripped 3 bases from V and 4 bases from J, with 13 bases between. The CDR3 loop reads CASSFIVGTYEQYF. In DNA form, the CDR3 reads TGTGCCAGCAGTTTTATAGTAGGTACATACGAGCAGTACTTC. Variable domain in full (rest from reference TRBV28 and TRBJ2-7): DVKVTQSSRYLVKRTGEKVFLECVQDMDHENMFWYRQDPGLGLRLIYFSYDVKMKEKGDIPEGYSVSREKKERFSLILESASTNQTSMYLCASSFIVGTYEQYFGPGTRLTVT.

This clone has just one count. The CDR3 bases are TGTGCCAGCAGCGTTGACAGGGCGAACACCGGGGAGCTGTTTTTT. Encoded protein: CASSVDRANTGELFF. J is TRBJ2-2 and V is TRBV7-7; 7 bases align to TRBD1. The germline gives CDR1 SSHAT, CDR2 FNYEAQ (reference sequence). CDR3 size: 15 residues. Losses at the gene ends were 5 bases for V and 0 bases for J; bases not matched to a gene: 3.

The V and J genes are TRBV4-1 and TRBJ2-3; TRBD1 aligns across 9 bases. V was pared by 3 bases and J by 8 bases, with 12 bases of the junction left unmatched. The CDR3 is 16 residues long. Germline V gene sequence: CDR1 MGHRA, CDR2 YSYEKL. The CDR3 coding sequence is TGCGCCAGCAGCCATTCCAGGACAGGGGAATGGGGTACGCAGTATTTT. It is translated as CASSHSRTGEWGTQYF.

CDR3 region: CASSFFGIGSVGYTF. CDR3 nucleotides: TGTGCCAGCAGTTTTTTCGGAATCGGGTCTGTTGGCTACACCTTC. The rearrangement uses TRBV28 and TRBJ1-2; D remains ambiguous. V was clipped by 3 bases and J by 7 bases, with 18 bases between them. CDR1 is MDHEN and CDR2 is SYDVKM in the germline V gene. This CDR3 spans 15 amino acids.

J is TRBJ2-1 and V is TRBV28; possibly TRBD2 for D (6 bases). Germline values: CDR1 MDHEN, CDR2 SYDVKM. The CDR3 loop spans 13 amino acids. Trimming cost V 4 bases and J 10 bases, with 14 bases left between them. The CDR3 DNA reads TGTGCCAGCAGTTGGGACTGGGCGGGAGAGCAGTTCTTC. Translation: CASSWDWAGEQFF.

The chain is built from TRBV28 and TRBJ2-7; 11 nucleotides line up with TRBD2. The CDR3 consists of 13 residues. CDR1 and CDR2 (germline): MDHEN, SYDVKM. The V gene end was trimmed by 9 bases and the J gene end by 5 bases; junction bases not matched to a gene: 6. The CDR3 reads CASQTSGTHEQYF. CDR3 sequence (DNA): TGTGCCAGTCAGACTAGCGGGACCCACGAGCAGTACTTC.

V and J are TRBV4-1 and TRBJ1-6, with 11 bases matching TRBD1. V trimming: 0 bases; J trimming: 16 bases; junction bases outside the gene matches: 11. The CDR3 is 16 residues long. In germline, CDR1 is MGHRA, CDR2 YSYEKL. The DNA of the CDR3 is TGCGCCAGCAGCCAAGATAGTGGACAGGGGGCGACCCGACTCCACTTT. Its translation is CASSQDSGQGATRLHF.

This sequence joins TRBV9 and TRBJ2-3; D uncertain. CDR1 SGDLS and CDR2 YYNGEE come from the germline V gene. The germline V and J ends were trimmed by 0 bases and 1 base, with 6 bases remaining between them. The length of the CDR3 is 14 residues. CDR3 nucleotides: TGTGCCAGCAGCGTAGAGACCCGCACAGATACGCAGTATTTT. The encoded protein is CASSVETRTDTQYF.

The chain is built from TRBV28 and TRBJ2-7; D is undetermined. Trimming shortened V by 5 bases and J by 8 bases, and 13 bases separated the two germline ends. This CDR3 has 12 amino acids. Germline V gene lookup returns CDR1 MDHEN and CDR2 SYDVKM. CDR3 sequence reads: CASSPSIRQQYF. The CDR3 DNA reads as TGTGCCAGCAGTCCATCGATTCGGCAGCAGTACTTC.

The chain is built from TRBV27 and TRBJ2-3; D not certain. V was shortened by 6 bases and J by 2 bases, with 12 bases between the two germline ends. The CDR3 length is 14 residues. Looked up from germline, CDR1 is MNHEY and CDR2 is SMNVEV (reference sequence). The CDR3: CASRPPGPTDTQYF. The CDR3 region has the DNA TGTGCCAGCAGGCCGCCGGGTCCCACAGATACGCAGTATTTT.

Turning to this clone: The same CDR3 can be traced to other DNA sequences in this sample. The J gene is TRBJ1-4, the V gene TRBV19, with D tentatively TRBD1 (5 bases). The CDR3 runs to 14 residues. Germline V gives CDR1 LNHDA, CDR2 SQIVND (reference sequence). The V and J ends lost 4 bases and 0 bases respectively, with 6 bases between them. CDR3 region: CASSTGTTNEKLFF. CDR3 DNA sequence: TGTGCCAGTAGTACAGGGACAACTAATGAAAAACTGTTTTTT.

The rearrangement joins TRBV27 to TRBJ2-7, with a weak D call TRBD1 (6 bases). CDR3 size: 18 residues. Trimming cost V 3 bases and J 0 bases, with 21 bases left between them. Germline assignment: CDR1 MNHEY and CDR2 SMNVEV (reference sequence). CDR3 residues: CASSLTGYSTSSSYEQYF. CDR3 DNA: TGTGCCAGCAGTTTGACAGGTTATTCCACCTCAAGCTCCTACGAGCAGTACTTC.

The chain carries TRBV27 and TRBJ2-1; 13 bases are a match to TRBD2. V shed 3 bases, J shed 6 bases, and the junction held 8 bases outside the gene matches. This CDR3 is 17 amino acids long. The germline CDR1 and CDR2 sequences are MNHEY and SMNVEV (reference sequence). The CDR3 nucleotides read TGTGCCAGCAGTTTTTTCTGGACTAGCGGGAGTTTCAATGAGCAGTTCTTC. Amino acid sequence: CASSFFWTSGSFNEQFF.

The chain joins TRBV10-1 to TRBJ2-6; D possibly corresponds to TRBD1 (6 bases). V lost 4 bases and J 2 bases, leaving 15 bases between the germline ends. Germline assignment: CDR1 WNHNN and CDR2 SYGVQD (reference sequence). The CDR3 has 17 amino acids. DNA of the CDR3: TGCGCCAGCAGTGCCACCTCGTACAGGGCTGGGGCCAACGTCCTGACTTTC. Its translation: CASSATSYRAGANVLTF.

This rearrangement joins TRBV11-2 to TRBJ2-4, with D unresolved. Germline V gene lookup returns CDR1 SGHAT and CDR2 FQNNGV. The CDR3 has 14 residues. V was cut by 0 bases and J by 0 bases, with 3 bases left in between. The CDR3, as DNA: TGTGCCAGCAGCTTAGAAAGAGCCAAAAACATTCAGTACTTC. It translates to CASSLERAKNIQYF.

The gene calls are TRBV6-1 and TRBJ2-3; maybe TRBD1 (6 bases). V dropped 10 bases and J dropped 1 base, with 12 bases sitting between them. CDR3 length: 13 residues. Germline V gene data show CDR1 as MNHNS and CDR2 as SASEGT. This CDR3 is CATRRQGTDTQYF. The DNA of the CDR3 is TGTGCCACTAGGAGACAGGGCACAGATACGCAGTATTTT.